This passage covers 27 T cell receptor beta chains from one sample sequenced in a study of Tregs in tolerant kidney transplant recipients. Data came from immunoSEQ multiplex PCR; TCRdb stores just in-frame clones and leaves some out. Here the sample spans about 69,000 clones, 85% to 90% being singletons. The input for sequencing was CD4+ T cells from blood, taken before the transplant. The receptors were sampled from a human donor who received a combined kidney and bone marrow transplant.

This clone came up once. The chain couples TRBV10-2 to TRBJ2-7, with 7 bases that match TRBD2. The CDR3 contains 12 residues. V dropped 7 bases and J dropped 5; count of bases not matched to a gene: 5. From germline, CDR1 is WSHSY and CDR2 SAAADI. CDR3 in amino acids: CASTQREHEQYF. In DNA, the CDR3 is TGCGCCAGCACACAGCGGGAACACGAGCAGTACTTC.

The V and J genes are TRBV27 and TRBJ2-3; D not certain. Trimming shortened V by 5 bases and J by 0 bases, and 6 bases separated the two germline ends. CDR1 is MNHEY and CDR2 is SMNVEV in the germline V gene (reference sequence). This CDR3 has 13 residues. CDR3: CASSELSTDTQYF. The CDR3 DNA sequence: TGTGCCAGCAGTGAGCTTAGCACAGATACGCAGTATTTT.

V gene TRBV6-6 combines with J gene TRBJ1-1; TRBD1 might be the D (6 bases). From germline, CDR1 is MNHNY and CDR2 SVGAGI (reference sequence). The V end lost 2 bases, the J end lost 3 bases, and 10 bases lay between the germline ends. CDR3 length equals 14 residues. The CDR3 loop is CASSYKGDDTEAFF. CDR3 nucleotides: TGTGCCAGCAGTTACAAGGGGGATGACACTGAAGCTTTCTTT.

CDR3 in amino acids: CASSEFTSGNLGQYF. The CDR3, as DNA: TGTGCCAGCAGTGAATTTACTAGCGGGAACCTGGGGCAGTACTTC. This sequence joins TRBV2 and TRBJ2-7, with TRBD2 identical over 10 bases. This CDR3 comprises 15 residues. Germline loops: CDR1 SNHLY, CDR2 FYNNEI. The J segment lost 9 bases and the V segment lost 2 bases, leaving 10 bases of the junction unmatched.

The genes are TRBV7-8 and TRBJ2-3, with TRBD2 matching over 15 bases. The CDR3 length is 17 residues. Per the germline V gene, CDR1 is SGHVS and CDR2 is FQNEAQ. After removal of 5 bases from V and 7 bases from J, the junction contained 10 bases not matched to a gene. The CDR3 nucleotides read TGTGCCAGCAGCCAAAGGACTAGCGGGAGGGAGGTGAATACGCAGTATTTT. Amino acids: CASSQRTSGREVNTQYF. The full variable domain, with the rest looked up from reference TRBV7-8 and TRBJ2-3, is GAGVSQSPRYKVAKRGQDVALRCDPISGHVSLFWYQQALGQGPEFLTYFQNEAQLDKSGLPSDRFFAERPEGSVSTLKIQRTQQEDSAVYLCASSQRTSGREVNTQYFGPGTRLTVL.

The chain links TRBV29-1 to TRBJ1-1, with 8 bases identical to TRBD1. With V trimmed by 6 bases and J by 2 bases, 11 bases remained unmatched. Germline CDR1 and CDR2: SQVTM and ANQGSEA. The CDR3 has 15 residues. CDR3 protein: CSVTWTGRGNTEAFF. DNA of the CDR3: TGCAGCGTGACCTGGACAGGGCGGGGAAACACTGAAGCTTTCTTT.

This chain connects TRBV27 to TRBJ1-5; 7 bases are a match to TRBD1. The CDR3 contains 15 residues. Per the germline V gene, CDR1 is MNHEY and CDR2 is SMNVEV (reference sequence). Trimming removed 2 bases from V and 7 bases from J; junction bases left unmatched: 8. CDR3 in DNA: TGTGCCAGCAGTTTAGGGGCAGGGGGAGGCCAGCCCCAGCATTTT. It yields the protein CASSLGAGGGQPQHF.

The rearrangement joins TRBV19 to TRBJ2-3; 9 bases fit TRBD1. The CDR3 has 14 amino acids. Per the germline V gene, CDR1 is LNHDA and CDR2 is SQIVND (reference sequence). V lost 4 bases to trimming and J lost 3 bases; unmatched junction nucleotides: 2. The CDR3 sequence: CASSTGQGTDTQYF. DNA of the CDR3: TGTGCCAGTAGTACGGGACAGGGAACAGATACGCAGTATTTT.

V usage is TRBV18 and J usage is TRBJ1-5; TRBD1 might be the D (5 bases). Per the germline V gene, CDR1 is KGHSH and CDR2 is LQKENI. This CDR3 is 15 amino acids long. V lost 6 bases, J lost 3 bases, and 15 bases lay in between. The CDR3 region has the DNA TGTGCCAGCTCTCAAACACAGGCTGACAATCAGCCCCAGCATTTT. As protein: CASSQTQADNQPQHF.

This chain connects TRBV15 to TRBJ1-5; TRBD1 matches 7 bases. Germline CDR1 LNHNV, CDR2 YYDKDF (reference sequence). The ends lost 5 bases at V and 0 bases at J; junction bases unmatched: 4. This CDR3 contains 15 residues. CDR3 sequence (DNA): TGTGCCACCAGCCTGGCAGGGGGTAGCAATCAGCCCCAGCATTTT. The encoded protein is CATSLAGGSNQPQHF.

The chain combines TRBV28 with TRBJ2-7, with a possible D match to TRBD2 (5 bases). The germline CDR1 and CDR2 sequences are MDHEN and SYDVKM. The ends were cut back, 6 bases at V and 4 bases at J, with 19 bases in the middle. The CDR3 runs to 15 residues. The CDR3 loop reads CASRSPGSPGYEQYF. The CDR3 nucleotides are TGTGCCAGCAGATCTCCAGGTTCCCCGGGATACGAGCAGTACTTC.

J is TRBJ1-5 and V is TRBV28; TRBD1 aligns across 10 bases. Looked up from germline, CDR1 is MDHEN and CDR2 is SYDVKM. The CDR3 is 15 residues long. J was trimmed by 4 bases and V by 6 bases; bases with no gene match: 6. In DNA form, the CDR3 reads TGTGCCAGCAGACCCCGGACAGGGGGTAATCAGCCCCAGCATTTT. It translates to CASRPRTGGNQPQHF.

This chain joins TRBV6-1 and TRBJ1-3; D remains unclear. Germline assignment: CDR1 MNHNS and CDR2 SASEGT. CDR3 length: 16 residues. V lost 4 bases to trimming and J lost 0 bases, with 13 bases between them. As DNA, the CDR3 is TGTGCCAGCAGTGTTCTTCAAGACAACTCTGGAAACACCATATATTTT. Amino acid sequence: CASSVLQDNSGNTIYF.

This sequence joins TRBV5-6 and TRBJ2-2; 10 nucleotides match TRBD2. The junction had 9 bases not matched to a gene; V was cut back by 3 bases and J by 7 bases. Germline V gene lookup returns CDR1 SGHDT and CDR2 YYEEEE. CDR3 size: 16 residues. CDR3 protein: CASSWDLAGAGGELFF. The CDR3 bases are TGTGCCAGCAGCTGGGACCTAGCGGGAGCAGGCGGGGAGCTGTTTTTT.

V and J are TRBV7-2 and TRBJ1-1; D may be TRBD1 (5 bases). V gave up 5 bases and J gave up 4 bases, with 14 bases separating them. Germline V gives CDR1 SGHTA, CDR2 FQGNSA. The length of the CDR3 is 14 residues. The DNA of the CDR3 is TGTGCCAGCAGCCTCGAGGAGGGGAGCACTGAAGCTTTCTTT. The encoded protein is CASSLEEGSTEAFF.

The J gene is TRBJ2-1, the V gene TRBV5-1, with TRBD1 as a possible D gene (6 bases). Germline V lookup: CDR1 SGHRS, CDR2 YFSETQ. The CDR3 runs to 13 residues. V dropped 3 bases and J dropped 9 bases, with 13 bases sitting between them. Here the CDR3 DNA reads TGCGCCAGCAGCTACAGACAGGCCGGTGAGCAGTTCTTC. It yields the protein CASSYRQAGEQFF.

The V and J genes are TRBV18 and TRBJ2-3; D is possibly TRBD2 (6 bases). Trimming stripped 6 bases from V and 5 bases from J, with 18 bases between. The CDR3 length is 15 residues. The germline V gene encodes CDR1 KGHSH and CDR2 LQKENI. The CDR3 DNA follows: TGTGCCAGCTCTCCCCCTAGCGTGAGGGGAGATACGCAGTATTTT. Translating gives CASSPPSVRGDTQYF.

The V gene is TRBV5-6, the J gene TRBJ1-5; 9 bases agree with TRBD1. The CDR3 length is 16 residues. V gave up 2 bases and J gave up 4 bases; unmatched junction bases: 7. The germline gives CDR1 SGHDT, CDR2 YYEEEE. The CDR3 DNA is TGTGCCAGCAGCTTCCGGGGACAGGGAAAAAATCAGCCCCAGCATTTT. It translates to CASSFRGQGKNQPQHF. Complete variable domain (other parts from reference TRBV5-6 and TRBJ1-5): DAGVTQSPTHLIKTRGQQVTLRCSPKSGHDTVSWYQQALGQGPQFIFQYYEEEERQRGNFPDRFSGHQFPNYSSELNVNALLLGDSALYLCASSFRGQGKNQPQHFGDGTRLSIL.

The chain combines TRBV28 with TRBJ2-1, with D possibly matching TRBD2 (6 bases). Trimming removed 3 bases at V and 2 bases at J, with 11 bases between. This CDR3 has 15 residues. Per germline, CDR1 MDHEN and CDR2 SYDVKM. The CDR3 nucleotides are TGTGCCAGCAGTTTCAGGGACTGGACCTACAATGAGCAGTTCTTC. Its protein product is CASSFRDWTYNEQFF.

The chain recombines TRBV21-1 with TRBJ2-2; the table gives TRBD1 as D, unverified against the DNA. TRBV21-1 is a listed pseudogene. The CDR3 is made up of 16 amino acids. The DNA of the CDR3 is TGTGCCAGCAGCGAAGGGGGGTGTGGGGGCGGCGGGGAGCTGTTTTTT. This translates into CASSEGGCGGGGELFF.

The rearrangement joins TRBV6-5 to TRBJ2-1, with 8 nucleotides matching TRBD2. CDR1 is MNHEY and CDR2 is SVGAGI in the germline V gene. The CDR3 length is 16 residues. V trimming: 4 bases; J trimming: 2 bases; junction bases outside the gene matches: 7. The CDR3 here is CASSSETSGTYNEQFF. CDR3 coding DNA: TGTGCCAGCAGTTCTGAAACTAGCGGAACCTACAATGAGCAGTTCTTC.

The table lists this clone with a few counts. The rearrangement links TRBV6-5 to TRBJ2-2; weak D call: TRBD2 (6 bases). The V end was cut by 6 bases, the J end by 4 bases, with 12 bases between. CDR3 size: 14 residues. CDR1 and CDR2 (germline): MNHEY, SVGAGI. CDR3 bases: TGTGCCAGCAGACTGGGACTGTTCACCGGGGAGCTGTTTTTT. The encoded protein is CASRLGLFTGELFF.

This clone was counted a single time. This CDR3 is CASSQAGTGGGLDTQYF. The CDR3 DNA is TGTGCCAGCAGCCAGGCCGGGACAGGGGGCGGGTTAGATACGCAGTATTTT. The chain carries TRBV4-2 and TRBJ2-3; 12 bases are a match to TRBD1. J lost 5 bases, V lost 3 bases, and 9 bases had no gene match. The V gene's germline CDR1 is LGHNA and CDR2 YNFKEQ. The CDR3 has 17 residues.

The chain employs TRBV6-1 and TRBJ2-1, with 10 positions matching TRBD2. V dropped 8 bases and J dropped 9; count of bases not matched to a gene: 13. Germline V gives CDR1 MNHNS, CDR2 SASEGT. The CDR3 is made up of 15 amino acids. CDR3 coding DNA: TGTGCCAGCCTTGGACTAGCGGAAACTGATGGTGAGCAGTTCTTC. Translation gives CASLGLAETDGEQFF.

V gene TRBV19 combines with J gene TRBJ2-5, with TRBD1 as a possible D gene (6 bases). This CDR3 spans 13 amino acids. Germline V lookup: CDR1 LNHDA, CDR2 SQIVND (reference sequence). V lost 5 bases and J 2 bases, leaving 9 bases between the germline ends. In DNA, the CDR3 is TGTGCCAGTAGTGTCGGACAGCAAGAGACCCAGTACTTC. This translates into CASSVGQQETQYF. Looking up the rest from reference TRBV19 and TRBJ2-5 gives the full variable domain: DGGITQSPKYLFRKEGQNVTLSCEQNLNHDAMYWYRQDPGQGLRLIYYSQIVNDFQKGDIAEGYSVSREKKESFPLTVTSAQKNPTAFYLCASSVGQQETQYFGPGTRLLVL.

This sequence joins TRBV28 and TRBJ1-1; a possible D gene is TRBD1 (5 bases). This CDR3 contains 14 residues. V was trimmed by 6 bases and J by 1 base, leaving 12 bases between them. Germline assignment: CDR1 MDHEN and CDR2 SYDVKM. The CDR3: CASSPGHTNTEAFF. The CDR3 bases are TGTGCCAGCAGCCCCGGACACACGAACACTGAAGCTTTCTTT.

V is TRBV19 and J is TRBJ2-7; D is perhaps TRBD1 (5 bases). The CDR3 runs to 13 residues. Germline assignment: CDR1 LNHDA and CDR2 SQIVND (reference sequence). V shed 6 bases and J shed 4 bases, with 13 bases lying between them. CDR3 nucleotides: TGTGCCAGTAGCACAGGTCCGGAATACGAGCAGTACTTC. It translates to CASSTGPEYEQYF. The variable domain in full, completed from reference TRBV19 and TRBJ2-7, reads DGGITQSPKYLFRKEGQNVTLSCEQNLNHDAMYWYRQDPGQGLRLIYYSQIVNDFQKGDIAEGYSVSREKKESFPLTVTSAQKNPTAFYLCASSTGPEYEQYFGPGTRLTVT.